This entry describes one T cell receptor (beta chain). This record belongs to a study of shared clonotypes between healthy human individuals. As for the study in general: The study drew on a couple of women and a few men aged 18 to 49 as donors.

V was pared by 2 bases and J by 7 bases, with 15 bases of the junction left unmatched. The V gene's germline CDR1 is SGHRS and CDR2 YFSETQ. This CDR3 spans 17 amino acids. Nashville, Tennessee was home to all donors, each a Caucasian adult. CD4+ cells were split into CD45RA+ naive and CD45RA-negative memory subsets. Data came from immunoSEQ multiplex PCR; TCRdb stores just in-frame clones and leaves some out. This table has over 700,000 clones, 55% to 80% appearing once. The sequenced sample was memory CD4+ T cells sorted from blood. Subset reported: CD45RA-negative fraction. The receptor comes from a woman in her 30s in good health. The chain is built from TRBV5-1 and TRBJ2-1, with 7 bases identical to TRBD2. The CDR3 region has the DNA TGCGCCAGCAGCTTTGGACCTGGGGCGGGAGAACCGAATGAGCAGTTCTTC. Translated: CASSFGPGAGEPNEQFF. The full variable domain, completed using reference TRBV5-1 and TRBJ2-1, is KAGVTQTPRYLIKTRGQQVTLSCSPISGHRSVSWYQQTPGQGLQFLFEYFSETQRNKGNFPGRFSGRQFSNSRSEMNVSTLELGDSALYLCASSFGPGAGEPNEQFFGPGTRLTVL.